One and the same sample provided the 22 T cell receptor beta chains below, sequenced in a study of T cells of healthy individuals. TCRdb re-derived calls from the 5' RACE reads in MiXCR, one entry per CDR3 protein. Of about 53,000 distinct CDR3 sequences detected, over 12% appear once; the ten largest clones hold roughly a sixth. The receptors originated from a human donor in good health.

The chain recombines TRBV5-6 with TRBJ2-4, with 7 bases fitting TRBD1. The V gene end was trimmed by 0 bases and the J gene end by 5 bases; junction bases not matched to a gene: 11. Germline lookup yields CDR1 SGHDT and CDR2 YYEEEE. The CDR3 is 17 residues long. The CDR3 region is CASSLAVTGRSQNIQYF. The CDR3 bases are TGTGCCAGCAGCTTGGCCGTGACAGGGCGGTCACAAAACATTCAGTACTTC.

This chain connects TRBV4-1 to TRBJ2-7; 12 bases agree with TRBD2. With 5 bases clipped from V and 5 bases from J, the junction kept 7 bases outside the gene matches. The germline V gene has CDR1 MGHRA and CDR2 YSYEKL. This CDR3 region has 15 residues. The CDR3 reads CASSSPTSGSDEQYF. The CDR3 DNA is TGCGCCAGCAGCTCCCCGACTAGCGGGAGCGACGAGCAGTACTTC.

CDR3 nucleotides: TGTGCCAGCAGCCAGACAGGGGATGGCTACACCTTC. The encoded protein is CASSQTGDGYTF. The chain combines TRBV5-5 with TRBJ1-2; 8 nucleotides agree with TRBD1. The junction had 2 bases not matched to a gene; V was cut back by 4 bases and J by 6 bases. The germline V gene encodes CDR1 SGHKS and CDR2 YYEKEE (reference sequence). The CDR3 is 12 amino acids.

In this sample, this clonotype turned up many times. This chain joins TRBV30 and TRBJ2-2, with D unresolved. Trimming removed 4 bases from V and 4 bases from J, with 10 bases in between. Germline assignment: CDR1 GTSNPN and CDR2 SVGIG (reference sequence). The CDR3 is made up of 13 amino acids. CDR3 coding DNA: TGTGCCTGGATGCAGGCTCCCACCGGGGAGCTGTTTTTT. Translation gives CAWMQAPTGELFF.

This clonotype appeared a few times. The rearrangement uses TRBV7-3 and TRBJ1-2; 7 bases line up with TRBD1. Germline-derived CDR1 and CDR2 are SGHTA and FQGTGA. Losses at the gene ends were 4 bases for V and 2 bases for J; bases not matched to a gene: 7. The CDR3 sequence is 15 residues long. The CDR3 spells CASSWRAGQNYGYTF. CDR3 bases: TGTGCCAGCAGCTGGCGTGCGGGACAGAACTATGGCTACACCTTC.

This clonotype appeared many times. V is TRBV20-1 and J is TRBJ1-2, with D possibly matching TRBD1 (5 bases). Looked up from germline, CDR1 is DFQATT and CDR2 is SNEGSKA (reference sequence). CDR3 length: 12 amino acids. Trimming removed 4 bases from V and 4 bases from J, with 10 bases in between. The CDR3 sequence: CSATGTLYGYTF. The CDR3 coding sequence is TGCAGTGCTACCGGGACCCTCTATGGCTACACCTTC.

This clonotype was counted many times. CDR3 residues: CASSRHFRATNEKLFF. The CDR3 DNA sequence: TGTGCCAGCAGTCGGCATTTCAGGGCAACTAATGAAAAACTGTTTTTT. The genes are TRBV12-3 or TRBV12-4 and TRBJ1-4, with a tentative D call TRBD1 (5 bases). V shed 5 bases and J shed 0 bases, with 13 bases lying between them. This CDR3 has 16 residues.

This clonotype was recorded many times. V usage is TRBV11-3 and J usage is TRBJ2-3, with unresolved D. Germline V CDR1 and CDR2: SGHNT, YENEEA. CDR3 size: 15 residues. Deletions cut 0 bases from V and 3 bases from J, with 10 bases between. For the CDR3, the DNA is TGTGCCAGCAGCTTAGATCAAAGGGCGACAGATACGCAGTATTTT. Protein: CASSLDQRATDTQYF.

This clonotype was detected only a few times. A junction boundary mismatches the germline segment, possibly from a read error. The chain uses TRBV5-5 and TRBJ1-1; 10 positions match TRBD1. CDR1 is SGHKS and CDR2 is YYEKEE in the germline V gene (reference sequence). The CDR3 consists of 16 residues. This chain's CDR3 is CASRLGMGQGITEAFF. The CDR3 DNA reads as TGTGCCAGCAGATTGGGGATGGGACAGGGGATAACTGAAGCTTTCTTT.

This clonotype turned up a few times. The DNA of the CDR3 is TGTGCCAGCAGACGGGGCATGAACACTGAAGCTTTCTTT. Its protein product is CASRRGMNTEAFF. V gene TRBV6-1 combines with J gene TRBJ1-1; D perhaps matches TRBD1 (5 bases). Trimming left V 6 bases short and J 0 bases short, with 8 bases between. CDR1 MNHNS and CDR2 SASEGT come from the germline V gene. This CDR3 is 13 amino acids long.

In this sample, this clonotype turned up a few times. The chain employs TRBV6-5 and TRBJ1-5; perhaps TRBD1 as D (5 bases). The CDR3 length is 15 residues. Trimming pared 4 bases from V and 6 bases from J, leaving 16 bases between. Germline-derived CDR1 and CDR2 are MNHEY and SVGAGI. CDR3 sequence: CASSSREGVGQPQHF. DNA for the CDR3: TGTGCCAGCAGTTCCCGGGAAGGGGTAGGTCAGCCCCAGCATTTT.

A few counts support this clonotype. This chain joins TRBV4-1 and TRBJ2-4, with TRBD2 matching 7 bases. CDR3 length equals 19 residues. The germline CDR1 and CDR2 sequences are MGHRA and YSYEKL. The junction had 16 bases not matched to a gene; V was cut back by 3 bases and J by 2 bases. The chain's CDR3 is CASSHSGTKTSSSKNIQYF. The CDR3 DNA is TGCGCCAGCAGCCACTCCGGGACTAAGACGTCGTCGTCCAAAAACATTCAGTACTTC.

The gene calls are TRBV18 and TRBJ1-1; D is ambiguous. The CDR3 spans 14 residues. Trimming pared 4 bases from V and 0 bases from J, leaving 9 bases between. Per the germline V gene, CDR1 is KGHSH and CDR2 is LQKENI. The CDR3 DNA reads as TGTGCCAGCTCACTTAGTGAGTTGAACACTGAAGCTTTCTTT. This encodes CASSLSELNTEAFF.

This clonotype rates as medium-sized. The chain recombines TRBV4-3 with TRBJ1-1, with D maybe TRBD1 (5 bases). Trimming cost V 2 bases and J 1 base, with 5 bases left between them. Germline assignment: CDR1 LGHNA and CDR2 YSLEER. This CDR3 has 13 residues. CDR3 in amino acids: CASSQTGNTEAFF. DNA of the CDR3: TGCGCCAGCAGCCAAACAGGGAACACTGAAGCTTTCTTT.

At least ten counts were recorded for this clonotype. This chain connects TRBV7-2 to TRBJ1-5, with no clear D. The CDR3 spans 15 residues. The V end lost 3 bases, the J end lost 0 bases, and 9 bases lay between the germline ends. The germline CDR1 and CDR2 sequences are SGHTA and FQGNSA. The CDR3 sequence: CASSLLLDSNQPQHF. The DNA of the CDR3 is TGTGCCAGCAGCTTGCTTCTGGATAGCAATCAGCCCCAGCATTTT.

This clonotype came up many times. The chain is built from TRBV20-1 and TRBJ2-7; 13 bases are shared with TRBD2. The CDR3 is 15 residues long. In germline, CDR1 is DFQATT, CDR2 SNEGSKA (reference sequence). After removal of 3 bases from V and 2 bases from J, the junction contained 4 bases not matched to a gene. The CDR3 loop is CSARGTSGVTYEQYF. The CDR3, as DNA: TGCAGTGCTAGGGGGACTAGCGGGGTGACCTACGAGCAGTACTTC.

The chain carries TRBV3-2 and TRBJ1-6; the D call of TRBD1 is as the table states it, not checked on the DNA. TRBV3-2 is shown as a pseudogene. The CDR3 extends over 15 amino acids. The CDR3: CASSQKGVSDSPLHF. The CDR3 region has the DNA TGTGCCAGCAGCCAAAAGGGGGTGAGCGATTCACCCCTCCACTTT.

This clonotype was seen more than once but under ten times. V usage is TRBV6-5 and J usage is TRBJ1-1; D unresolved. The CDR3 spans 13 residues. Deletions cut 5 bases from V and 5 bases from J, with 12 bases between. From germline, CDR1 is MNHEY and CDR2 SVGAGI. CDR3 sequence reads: CASSPPKGTEAFF. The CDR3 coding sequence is TGTGCCAGCAGTCCTCCGAAGGGAACTGAAGCTTTCTTT.

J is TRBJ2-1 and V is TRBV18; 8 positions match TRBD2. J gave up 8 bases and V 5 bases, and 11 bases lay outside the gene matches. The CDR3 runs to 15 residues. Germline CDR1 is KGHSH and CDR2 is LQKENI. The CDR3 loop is CASSLAGNQIHEQFF. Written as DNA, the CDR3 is TGTGCCAGCTCATTAGCGGGAAACCAGATTCATGAGCAGTTCTTC.

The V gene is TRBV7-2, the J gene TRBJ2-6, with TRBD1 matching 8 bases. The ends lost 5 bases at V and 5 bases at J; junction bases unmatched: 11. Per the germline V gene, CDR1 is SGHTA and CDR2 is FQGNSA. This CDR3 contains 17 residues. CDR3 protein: CASSPKDREVWANVLTF. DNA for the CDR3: TGTGCCAGCAGCCCTAAGGACAGGGAGGTATGGGCCAACGTCCTGACTTTC. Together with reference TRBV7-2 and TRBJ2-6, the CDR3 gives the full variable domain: GAGVSQSPSNKVTEKGKDVELRCDPISGHTALYWYRQSLGQGLEFLIYFQGNSAPDKSGLPSDRFSAERTGGSVSTLTIQRTQQEDSAVYLCASSPKDREVWANVLTFGAGSRLTVL.

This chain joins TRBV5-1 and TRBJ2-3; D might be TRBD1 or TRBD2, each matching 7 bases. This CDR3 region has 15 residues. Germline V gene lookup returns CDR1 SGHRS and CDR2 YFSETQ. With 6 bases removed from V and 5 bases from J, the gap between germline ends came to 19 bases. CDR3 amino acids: CASTWGGGDKDTQYF. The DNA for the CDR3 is TGCGCCAGCACCTGGGGAGGGGGCGATAAAGATACGCAGTATTTT.

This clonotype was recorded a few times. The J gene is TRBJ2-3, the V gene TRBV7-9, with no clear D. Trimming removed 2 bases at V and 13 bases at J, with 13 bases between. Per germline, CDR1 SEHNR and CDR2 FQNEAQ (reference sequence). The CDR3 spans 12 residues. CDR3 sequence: CASSLSDPRKYF. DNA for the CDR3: TGTGCCAGCAGCTTATCGGACCCTCGGAAGTATTTT.